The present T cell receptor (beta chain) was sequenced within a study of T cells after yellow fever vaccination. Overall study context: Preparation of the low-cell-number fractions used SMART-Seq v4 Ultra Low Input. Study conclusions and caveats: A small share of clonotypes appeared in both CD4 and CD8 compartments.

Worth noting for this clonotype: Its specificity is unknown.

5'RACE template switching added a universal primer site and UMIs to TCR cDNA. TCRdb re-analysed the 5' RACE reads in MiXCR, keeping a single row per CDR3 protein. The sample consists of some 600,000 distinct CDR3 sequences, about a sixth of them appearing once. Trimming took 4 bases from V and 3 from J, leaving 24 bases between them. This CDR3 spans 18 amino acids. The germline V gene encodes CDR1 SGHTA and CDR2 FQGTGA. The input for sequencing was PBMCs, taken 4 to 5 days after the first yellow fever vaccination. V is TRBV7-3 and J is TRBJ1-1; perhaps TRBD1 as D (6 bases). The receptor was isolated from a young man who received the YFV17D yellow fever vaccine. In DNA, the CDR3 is TGTGCCAGCAGCTATACCAAGGGGGGCCCCTCCTCGGACACTGAAGCTTTCTTT. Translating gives CASSYTKGGPSSDTEAFF.